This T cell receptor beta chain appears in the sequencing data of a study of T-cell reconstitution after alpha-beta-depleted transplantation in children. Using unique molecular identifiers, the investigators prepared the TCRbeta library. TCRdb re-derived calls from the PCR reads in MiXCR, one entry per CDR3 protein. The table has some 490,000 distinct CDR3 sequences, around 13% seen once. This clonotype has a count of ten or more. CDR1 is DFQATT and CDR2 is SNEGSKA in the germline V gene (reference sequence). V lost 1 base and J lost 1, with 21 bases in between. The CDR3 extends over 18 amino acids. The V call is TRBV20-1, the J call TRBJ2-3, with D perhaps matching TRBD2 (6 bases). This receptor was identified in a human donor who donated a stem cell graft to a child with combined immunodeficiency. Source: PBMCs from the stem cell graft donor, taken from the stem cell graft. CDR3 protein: CSARVASSWGGGTDTQYF. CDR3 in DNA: TGCAGTGCTAGAGTGGCGTCTAGCTGGGGCGGGGGCACAGATACGCAGTATTTT.